This T cell receptor beta chain derives from a study of CD8+ T cells in alopecia areata. General study points: Scalp repertoires also include resident alphabeta T cells from normal skin.

The CDR3 sequence is 15 residues long. Trimming took off 4 bases at V and 6 bases at J, with 21 bases between the two ends. CDR1 SQVTM and CDR2 ANQGSEA come from the germline V gene. After isolation, RNA underwent reverse transcription to generate cDNA as the sequencing template. Sequencing used immunoSEQ multiplex PCR; TCRdb keeps in-frame clones, though not all of them. The repertoire includes over 85,000 clones, 35% to 50% of them detected once, and 0.79% sits in the top ten. A remark on this clone: The antigen is unknown.

The rearrangement links TRBV29-1 to TRBJ1-1, with TRBD1 as a possible D gene (6 bases). The TCR sequence derives from a human donor with alopecia areata. Material: CD4+ T cells sorted from blood. CDR3 bases: TGCAGCGTTGTGCCTCCACTACAGGGTGGCTCTGAAGCTTTCTTT. It specifies CSVVPPLQGGSEAFF.